Here is one T cell receptor beta chain with its context. The record originates from a study of CD4+ T cells in melanoma. Using immunoSEQ multiplex PCR, the repertoire was profiled, and TCRdb retains in-frame clones only, with some absent. The table lists approximately 16,000 clones, 80% to 85% of them singletons, with about 6% in the top ten. V lost 5 bases, J lost 2 bases, and 6 bases lay in between. The CDR3 is 12 residues long. Germline loops: CDR1 SGHVS, CDR2 FQNEAQ. The sequencing sample was made of cells from a culture (not recorded whether cultured in vitro). The TCR sequence derives from a human donor with melanoma. This sequence joins TRBV7-8 and TRBJ1-1; D is ambiguous. CDR3 amino acids: CASSHSNTEAFF. In DNA, the CDR3 is TGTGCCAGCAGCCACTCTAACACTGAAGCTTTCTTT. Full variable domain (rest looked up from reference TRBV7-8 and TRBJ1-1): GAGVSQSPRYKVAKRGQDVALRCDPISGHVSLFWYQQALGQGPEFLTYFQNEAQLDKSGLPSDRFFAERPEGSVSTLKIQRTQQEDSAVYLCASSHSNTEAFFGQGTRLTVV.